These 28 T cell receptor beta chains originate from one sample sequenced in a study of T cells after yellow fever vaccination. MiXCR, applied by TCRdb to the 5' RACE reads, yields one record per CDR3 protein. The sample shows roughly 340,000 distinct CDR3 sequences, 8.7% of them seen only once. The specimen comprised PBMCs, sampled on the day of the first yellow fever vaccination. These receptors all come from a man aged 18 to 35 who received the YFV17D yellow fever vaccine.

Only a few counts were recorded for this clonotype. V is TRBV27 and J is TRBJ2-3, with TRBD1 matching over 8 bases. CDR3 size: 14 residues. Germline V lookup: CDR1 MNHEY, CDR2 SMNVEV (reference sequence). Germline trimming cut 7 bases from V and 1 base from J; bases unmatched to any gene: 4. The CDR3 nucleotides read TGTGCCAGCACAGGGGGCGATGGCACAGATACGCAGTATTTT. It is translated as CASTGGDGTDTQYF.

This clonotype showed up many times. The chain uses TRBV5-1 and TRBJ1-1; maybe TRBD1 (5 bases). This CDR3 spans 14 amino acids. V shed 4 bases and J shed 0 bases, with 10 bases lying between them. CDR1 SGHRS and CDR2 YFSETQ come from the germline V gene. The CDR3: CASSPDSMNTEAFF. CDR3 bases: TGCGCCAGCAGCCCTGACAGCATGAACACTGAAGCTTTCTTT.

In this sample, this clonotype turned up a few times. This sequence joins TRBV6-1 and TRBJ1-2; D ambiguous. The V end lost 6 bases, the J end lost 2 bases, and 10 bases lay between the germline ends. This CDR3 is 13 amino acids long. Germline V gene lookup returns CDR1 MNHNS and CDR2 SASEGT. This CDR3 reads CASSLRRNYGYTF. Written as DNA, the CDR3 is TGTGCCAGCAGCCTCAGACGAAACTATGGCTACACCTTC.

This clonotype was recorded a few times. This chain connects TRBV10-3 to TRBJ1-2; D is possibly TRBD1 (6 bases). The CDR3 is 13 residues long. Germline V gene sequence: CDR1 ENHRY, CDR2 SYGVKD. V was shortened by 6 bases and J by 7 bases, with 15 bases between the two germline ends. The CDR3 DNA reads TGTGCCATCAGCGACAGGAACCGGCGTGGCTACACCTTC. Translated, it gives CAISDRNRRGYTF.

This clonotype was detected many times. The rearrangement links TRBV27 to TRBJ2-3; 8 nucleotides match TRBD1. Losses at the gene ends were 9 bases for V and 6 bases for J; bases not matched to a gene: 14. CDR1 is MNHEY, CDR2 SMNVEV, per germline (reference sequence). The CDR3 is made up of 15 amino acids. For the CDR3, the DNA is TGTGCCAGTCAAATCAGGGGGCGACGAGGGGATACGCAGTATTTT. Protein product: CASQIRGRRGDTQYF.

The gene calls are TRBV20-1 and TRBJ2-1; TRBD2 matches 11 bases. In germline, CDR1 is DFQATT, CDR2 SNEGSKA (reference sequence). The CDR3 covers 14 residues. V trimming: 7 bases; J trimming: 7 bases; junction bases outside the gene matches: 9. The CDR3 DNA sequence: TGCAGTGTCGCAAATAGCGGGGGGGCAAATGAGCAGTTCTTC. Translation gives CSVANSGGANEQFF.

This clonotype has ten or more counts. The V gene is TRBV27, the J gene TRBJ2-7; D call uncertain. The V gene lost 0 bases and the J gene lost 3 bases, with 6 bases spanning the gap. There are 13 residues in the CDR3. The germline CDR1 and CDR2 sequences are MNHEY and SMNVEV (reference sequence). The DNA of the CDR3 is TGTGCCAGCAGTTTATCCGGGTACTACGAGCAGTACTTC. It specifies CASSLSGYYEQYF.

The chain joins TRBV7-6 to TRBJ2-1, with TRBD2 identical over 10 bases. CDR1 is SGHVS, CDR2 FNYEAQ, per germline. The junction had 15 bases not matched to a gene; V was cut back by 5 bases and J by 8 bases. The CDR3 contains 17 residues. CDR3 coding DNA: TGTGCCAGCAGCCGTAGCGGGGGGCCTCCCTCGATGGATGAGCAGTTCTTC. Translation: CASSRSGGPPSMDEQFF.

This clonotype came up a few times. The chain has TRBV5-1 and TRBJ1-3, with D unclear. CDR1 is SGHRS, CDR2 YFSETQ, per germline. The CDR3 contains 15 residues. V was cut by 0 bases and J by 9 bases, with 16 bases left in between. In DNA, the CDR3 is TGCGCCAGCAGCTTGGACGGCCATGCGGGTCGCACCATATATTTT. This gives the protein CASSLDGHAGRTIYF.

In its sample, this clonotype was seen a few times. The CDR3 protein is CASSLAGTAAGELFF. The DNA for the CDR3 is TGTGCCAGCAGCTTAGCAGGGACAGCGGCCGGGGAGCTGTTTTTT. V gene TRBV7-3 combines with J gene TRBJ2-2; the match to TRBD1 covers 7 bases. V dropped 2 bases and J dropped 6; count of bases not matched to a gene: 6. Germline V CDR1 and CDR2: SGHTA, FQGTGA. CDR3 size: 15 residues.

This chain uses TRBV7-2 with TRBJ1-6; a weak D match, TRBD1 (5 bases). Germline CDR1 and CDR2: SGHTA and FQGNSA. V was pared by 8 bases and J by 7 bases, with 9 bases between. The CDR3 is made up of 12 amino acids. CDR3 loop: CASGTKNSPLHF. The CDR3 nucleotides read TGTGCCAGCGGGACGAAAAATTCACCCCTCCACTTT.

This chain connects TRBV2 to TRBJ1-1; D remains ambiguous. V was clipped by 0 bases and J by 3 bases, with 5 bases between them. The CDR3 runs 13 residues. CDR1 is SNHLY, CDR2 FYNNEI, per germline. In DNA, the CDR3 is TGTGCCAGCAGTGAAGCTGCGCACACTGAAGCTTTCTTT. It encodes CASSEAAHTEAFF.

This clonotype was seen a few times. The rearrangement links TRBV3-1 to TRBJ1-3; D remains ambiguous. V lost 2 bases, J lost 0 bases, and 8 bases lay in between. This CDR3 is built from 15 residues. CDR1 is LGHDT and CDR2 is YNNKEL in the germline V gene (reference sequence). CDR3 residues: CASSQRQISGNTIYF. CDR3 coding DNA: TGTGCCAGCAGCCAACGACAAATCTCTGGAAACACCATATATTTT.

This clonotype was detected only a few times. V is TRBV5-1 and J is TRBJ1-1; D unresolved. Deletions cut 9 bases from V and 1 base from J, with 13 bases between. The length of the CDR3 is 13 residues. In germline, CDR1 is SGHRS, CDR2 YFSETQ. The CDR3 DNA is TGCGCCACTTCGAACCATGAGAACACTGAAGCTTTCTTT. Translating it yields CATSNHENTEAFF.

This clonotype appeared many times. The chain couples TRBV7-9 to TRBJ1-3; unclear D gene. Per the germline V gene, CDR1 is SEHNR and CDR2 is FQNEAQ (reference sequence). The CDR3 contains 13 residues. Between the trimmed V and J ends, which lost 1 base and 3 bases, there was a span of 4 bases. The CDR3 DNA is TGTGCCAGCAGCTTAGAACGTGGAAACACCATATATTTT. The encoded protein is CASSLERGNTIYF.

This clonotype was observed a few times. The chain employs TRBV4-2 and TRBJ1-5; the D is unclear. Germline V gives CDR1 LGHNA, CDR2 YNFKEQ. The CDR3 is made up of 16 amino acids. Trimming removed 4 bases at V and 2 bases at J, with 15 bases between. The CDR3 coding sequence is TGTGCCAGCAGCCCCCAGAAGGAGAGGGGCAATCAGCCCCAGCATTTT. Its translation: CASSPQKERGNQPQHF.

This clonotype showed up just a few times. The rearrangement uses TRBV5-1 and TRBJ2-7; 7 bases match TRBD2. The V gene end was trimmed by 4 bases and the J gene end by 3 bases; junction bases not matched to a gene: 7. This CDR3 has 14 amino acids. CDR1 is SGHRS, CDR2 YFSETQ, per germline. CDR3 residues: CASSPGRGNYEQYF. In DNA form, the CDR3 reads TGCGCCAGCAGCCCTGGGAGGGGAAACTACGAGCAGTACTTC.

The chain combines TRBV4-3 with TRBJ1-6; no reliable D call. This CDR3 spans 16 amino acids. The germline gives CDR1 LGHNA, CDR2 YSLEER. V dropped 0 bases and J dropped 4 bases, with 10 bases sitting between them. The CDR3 spells CASSQDANRYNSPLHF. CDR3 DNA sequence: TGCGCCAGCAGCCAAGACGCGAACCGGTATAATTCACCCCTCCACTTT.

This clonotype turned up a few times. The chain links TRBV7-8 to TRBJ1-1; TRBD1 aligns across 8 bases. The V gene's germline CDR1 is SGHVS and CDR2 FQNEAQ. The ends lost 4 bases at V and 1 base at J; junction bases unmatched: 14. This CDR3 contains 18 residues. The CDR3: CASSSRRRDRWRNTEAFF. CDR3 nucleotides: TGTGCCAGCAGCTCACGACGGAGGGACAGGTGGAGGAACACTGAAGCTTTCTTT.

This chain connects TRBV3-1 to TRBJ1-3, with D unclear. Germline V gene lookup returns CDR1 LGHDT and CDR2 YNNKEL (reference sequence). The V end was cut by 2 bases, the J end by 1 base, with 6 bases between. The CDR3 has 14 residues. CDR3 sequence reads: CASSQSGSGNTIYF. DNA of the CDR3: TGTGCCAGCAGCCAATCGGGTTCTGGAAACACCATATATTTT.

This clonotype appeared many times. The J gene is TRBJ2-2, the V gene TRBV5-1; D may correspond to TRBD1 or TRBD2 (5 bases each). The germline gives CDR1 SGHRS, CDR2 YFSETQ. This CDR3 spans 16 amino acids. V shed 3 bases and J shed 1 base, with 13 bases lying between them. The CDR3 here is CASSSGDGRNTGELFF. CDR3 DNA sequence: TGCGCCAGCAGCTCCGGGGACGGACGGAACACCGGGGAGCTGTTTTTT.

This clonotype has just a few counts. This sequence joins TRBV4-3 and TRBJ2-1, with no clear D. The CDR3 sequence is 14 residues long. In germline, CDR1 is LGHNA, CDR2 YSLEER. V lost 4 bases to trimming and J lost 5 bases, with 12 bases between them. CDR3 DNA sequence: TGCGCCAGCAGCCGAGCCCCCTCGAACAATGAGCAGTTCTTC. This encodes CASSRAPSNNEQFF.

The chain couples TRBV7-3 to TRBJ2-2; D perhaps matches TRBD1 (5 bases). CDR1 is SGHTA and CDR2 is FQGTGA in the germline V gene. V was clipped by 4 bases and J by 6 bases, with 9 bases between them. The CDR3 runs to 13 residues. In DNA form, the CDR3 reads TGTGCCAGCAGCTCCTCAGGGTCCGGGGAGCTGTTTTTT. Translating gives CASSSSGSGELFF.

J is TRBJ2-7 and V is TRBV4-2; 8 positions agree with TRBD1. The CDR3 sequence is 14 residues long. After removal of 8 bases from V and 1 base from J, the junction contained 7 bases not matched to a gene. The germline V gene has CDR1 LGHNA and CDR2 YNFKEQ. CDR3 residues: CASGPGDRSYEQYV. The CDR3, as DNA: TGTGCCAGCGGCCCCGGGGACAGGTCCTACGAGCAGTACGTC.

This chain connects TRBV6-5 to TRBJ1-3; D ambiguous. CDR1 and CDR2 (germline): MNHEY, SVGAGI. V was clipped by 8 bases and J by 0 bases, with 2 bases between them. The CDR3 is 11 residues long. Here the CDR3 reads CASHSGNTIYF. In nucleotides, the CDR3 is TGTGCCAGCCACTCTGGAAACACCATATATTTT.

This rearrangement joins TRBV7-8 to TRBJ2-1; 7 bases align to TRBD2. Trimming took 5 bases from V and 9 from J; bases not matched to a gene: 13. Germline-derived CDR1 and CDR2 are SGHVS and FQNEAQ. The CDR3 sequence is 15 residues long. In nucleotides, the CDR3 is TGTGCCAGCAGCCCTGGCGGCGGGGGACGGGTTGAGCAGTTCTTC. Its translation: CASSPGGGGRVEQFF.

V usage is TRBV4-3 and J usage is TRBJ2-3, with D perhaps TRBD2 (7 bases). Trimming took off 8 bases at V and 0 bases at J, with 18 bases between the two ends. CDR3 length: 16 amino acids. Germline CDR1 is LGHNA and CDR2 is YSLEER. The CDR3: CASAPLTGGSTDTQYF. The DNA for the CDR3 is TGCGCCAGCGCCCCCCTTACGGGGGGCAGCACAGATACGCAGTATTTT.

V is TRBV20-1 and J is TRBJ1-2; tentative D call: TRBD1 (6 bases). Germline V gives CDR1 DFQATT, CDR2 SNEGSKA (reference sequence). Trimming removed 5 bases from V and 4 bases from J, with 8 bases in between. The CDR3 consists of 11 residues. CDR3: CSALDSYGYTF. CDR3 nucleotides: TGCAGTGCTTTGGACAGCTATGGCTACACCTTC.